These 25 T cell receptor beta chains share one sample of origin, sequenced in a study of shared clonotypes between healthy human individuals. The repertoire was sequenced with immunoSEQ multiplex PCR; TCRdb's copy has only in-frame clones and lacks some. This table holds some 1.5 million clones, around 97% found once. The sample was naive CD4+ T cells sorted from blood. Subset specified: CD45RA+ positively selected. All receptors come from a man between 25 and 39 years old in good health.

V and J are TRBV5-4 and TRBJ1-1, with a tentative D call TRBD1 (6 bases). The CDR3 has 14 residues. The germline V and J ends were trimmed by 5 bases and 0 bases, with 11 bases remaining between them. The germline gives CDR1 SGHNT, CDR2 YYREEE (reference sequence). CDR3 in amino acids: CASSRDTMNTEAFF. Here the CDR3 DNA reads TGTGCCAGCAGTCGGGACACCATGAACACTGAAGCTTTCTTT.

This clone was detected only a few times. The chain combines TRBV19 with TRBJ2-2; D unresolved. From germline, CDR1 is LNHDA and CDR2 SQIVND (reference sequence). V lost 6 bases, J lost 0 bases, and 8 bases lay in between. The CDR3 extends over 14 amino acids. Here the CDR3 DNA reads TGTGCCAGTAGCCGATTGTCGAACACCGGGGAGCTGTTTTTT. Its translation is CASSRLSNTGELFF.

DNA of the CDR3: TGCGCCAGCAGCTTGGATAGCCGTAACAATGAGCAGTTCTTC. The encoded protein is CASSLDSRNNEQFF. The chain couples TRBV5-1 to TRBJ2-1; D is ambiguous. Trimming took off 0 bases at V and 5 bases at J, with 9 bases between the two ends. This CDR3 spans 14 amino acids. From germline, CDR1 is SGHRS and CDR2 YFSETQ.

The chain links TRBV27 to TRBJ2-7; 10 nucleotides match TRBD2. V shed 6 bases and J 2 bases; nucleotides not matched to a gene: 10. The CDR3 has 16 amino acids. Per the germline V gene, CDR1 is MNHEY and CDR2 is SMNVEV (reference sequence). In DNA, the CDR3 is TGTGCCAGCAGACACCTAGCGGGAGAAGGGGCCTACGAGCAGTACTTC. Residues: CASRHLAGEGAYEQYF.

About this clone: The sample contains more than one DNA sequence encoding this CDR3. CDR3 loop: CASSFSGSTDTQYF. DNA of the CDR3: TGCGCCAGCAGCTTCAGTGGGAGCACAGATACGCAGTATTTT. The chain links TRBV5-1 to TRBJ2-3; D remains unclear. The germline CDR1 and CDR2 sequences are SGHRS and YFSETQ. This CDR3 region has 14 residues. The V end lost 2 bases, the J end lost 0 bases, and 7 bases lay between the germline ends.

The rearrangement uses TRBV28 and TRBJ1-5; TRBD1 is a possible D gene (6 bases). Trimming took off 4 bases at V and 9 bases at J, with 10 bases between the two ends. The CDR3 covers 12 residues. The germline V gene encodes CDR1 MDHEN and CDR2 SYDVKM. CDR3 sequence (DNA): TGTGCCAGCAGTTGGGACAACTGGCCCCAGCATTTT. Translating it yields CASSWDNWPQHF.

The chain joins TRBV5-1 to TRBJ1-5; D may be TRBD1 (6 bases). The germline V and J ends were trimmed by 0 bases and 7 bases, with 14 bases remaining between them. Germline V gene data show CDR1 as SGHRS and CDR2 as YFSETQ. The CDR3 extends over 15 amino acids. The CDR3 here is CASSLEGGPEQPQHF. In DNA, the CDR3 is TGCGCCAGCAGCTTGGAGGGGGGGCCGGAACAGCCCCAGCATTTT.

J is TRBJ2-1 and V is TRBV11-3; no reliable D call. V lost 0 bases, J lost 8 bases, and 14 bases lay in between. This CDR3 has 15 residues. Germline V gene sequence: CDR1 SGHNT, CDR2 YENEEA. The CDR3 sequence is CASSLEHSMADEQFF. The CDR3 nucleotides are TGTGCCAGCAGCTTAGAACACTCTATGGCGGATGAGCAGTTCTTC.

The chain uses TRBV9 and TRBJ2-7; 8 positions match TRBD2. The CDR3 consists of 17 residues. The germline gives CDR1 SGDLS, CDR2 YYNGEE. V lost 2 bases to trimming and J lost 0 bases; unmatched junction nucleotides: 10. The CDR3 DNA follows: TGTGCCAGCAGCGTGGCCCCCTCACTAGCGGCCTCCTACGAGCAGTACTTC. Its protein product is CASSVAPSLAASYEQYF.

This clone has just one count. This chain joins TRBV5-1 and TRBJ2-7, with 7 bases that match TRBD1. Trimming cost V 3 bases and J 5 bases; bases outside gene matches: 8. Germline loops: CDR1 SGHRS, CDR2 YFSETQ. This CDR3 has 14 residues. The CDR3 DNA reads as TGCGCCAGCAGCTCTTCGGGACAGATCAACGAGCAGTACTTC. It yields the protein CASSSSGQINEQYF.

The chain has TRBV25-1 and TRBJ1-1; maybe TRBD1 (6 bases). The germline V gene has CDR1 MGHDK and CDR2 SYGVNS. This CDR3 spans 14 amino acids. The ends were cut back, 5 bases at V and 2 bases at J, with 12 bases in the middle. CDR3 amino acids: CASSTYGGNTEAFF. The CDR3 DNA is TGTGCCAGCAGTACCTATGGGGGCAACACTGAAGCTTTCTTT.

This clone appeared a single time. The CDR3 DNA follows: TGTGCCATCAAGAGCGGGCCTAGCTCCTACAATGAGCAGTTCTTC. Its protein is CAIKSGPSSYNEQFF. The chain has TRBV10-3 and TRBJ2-1, with a weak D call TRBD2 (6 bases). The V gene's germline CDR1 is ENHRY and CDR2 SYGVKD. There are 15 residues in the CDR3. V lost 7 bases, J lost 0 bases, and 13 bases lay in between.

J is TRBJ2-7 and V is TRBV28, with 7 bases aligning to TRBD1. CDR1 and CDR2 from the germline V gene are MDHEN and SYDVKM. Trimming took 6 bases from V and 4 from J; bases not matched to a gene: 9. This CDR3 has 14 residues. CDR3 DNA: TGTGCCAGCAGCCTCGACAGGGAAGGGTACGAGCAGTACTTC. Residues: CASSLDREGYEQYF.

This clone was detected only once. The chain carries TRBV10-3 and TRBJ1-5; D remains ambiguous. Germline CDR1 reads ENHRY; CDR2 reads SYGVKD. CDR3 length equals 16 residues. V lost 0 bases, J lost 11 bases, and 20 bases lay in between. CDR3 DNA: TGTGCCATCAGTGAGTCGCTGGAGGGAGGGAGTTCGGCCCAGCATTTT. It translates to CAISESLEGGSSAQHF.

This clone was found once. Germline and junction disagree at one end, which may indicate a read error. This chain connects TRBV27 to TRBJ2-7; D ambiguous. Germline CDR1 MNHEY, CDR2 SMNVEV (reference sequence). The CDR3 is made up of 16 amino acids. The CDR3, as DNA: TGTGCCAGCAGGTTATCTACGGGCGCCCCTCACTACGAGCAGTACTTC. Amino acids: CASRLSTGAPHYEQYF.

The chain employs TRBV19 and TRBJ2-1, with 10 bases matching TRBD2. CDR3 size: 14 residues. The germline CDR1 and CDR2 sequences are LNHDA and SQIVND (reference sequence). J lost 6 bases, V lost 5 bases, and 4 bases had no gene match. CDR3 nucleotide sequence: TGTGCCAGTAGTCCCCGGACTAGCGGCAATGAGCAGTTCTTC. Translating it yields CASSPRTSGNEQFF.

The chain joins TRBV7-9 to TRBJ1-1, with D unclear. The CDR3 covers 14 residues. V lost 5 bases, J lost 0 bases, and 10 bases lay in between. Per germline, CDR1 SEHNR and CDR2 FQNEAQ (reference sequence). Written as DNA, the CDR3 is TGTGCCAGCAGCGCGGGCAGGATGAACACTGAAGCTTTCTTT. It yields the protein CASSAGRMNTEAFF.

CDR3 region: CASSLVYDRGRESSYNEQFF. The CDR3 DNA reads as TGTGCCAGCAGCTTGGTGTATGACAGGGGGAGAGAAAGCTCCTACAATGAGCAGTTCTTC. The chain carries TRBV11-3 and TRBJ2-1, with TRBD1 identical over 9 bases. Germline V gene sequence: CDR1 SGHNT, CDR2 YENEEA. V was pared by 3 bases and J by 0 bases, with 15 bases of the junction left unmatched. The CDR3 is 20 amino acids.

The genes are TRBV14 and TRBJ2-2, with unresolved D. Looked up from germline, CDR1 is SGHDN and CDR2 is FVKESK. This CDR3 has 11 amino acids. The ends were cut back, 0 bases at V and 7 bases at J, with 0 bases in the middle. CDR3 nucleotides: TGTGCCAGCAGCCAAGACGGGGAGCTGTTTTTT. Amino acids: CASSQDGELFF.

J is TRBJ2-7 and V is TRBV21-1; the tabulated D call, TRBD1, remains unverified against the DNA. TRBV21-1 is listed as a pseudogene. The CDR3 extends over 12 amino acids. CDR3 region: CASSKVGREQYF. The CDR3 region has the DNA TGTGCCAGCAGCAAAGTTGGGCGCGAGCAGTACTTC.

The genes are TRBV4-1 and TRBJ1-3; no reliable D call. V was cut by 1 base and J by 6 bases, with 13 bases left in between. Looked up from germline, CDR1 is MGHRA and CDR2 is YSYEKL. This CDR3 comprises 15 residues. This chain's CDR3 is CASSQVGRSANTIYF. CDR3 coding DNA: TGCGCCAGCAGCCAAGTGGGCCGAAGCGCAAACACCATATATTTT.

J is TRBJ2-3 and V is TRBV27, with D tentatively TRBD2 (5 bases). V was trimmed by 6 bases and J by 2 bases, leaving 21 bases between them. This CDR3 has 17 amino acids. The V gene's germline CDR1 is MNHEY and CDR2 SMNVEV (reference sequence). The DNA for the CDR3 is TGTGCCAGCAGCCACTTATCGTTAGCGCCGAACACAGATACGCAGTATTTT. This encodes CASSHLSLAPNTDTQYF.

The chain uses TRBV6-6 and TRBJ2-5, with 7 bases aligning to TRBD1. Unmatched junction bases numbered 4, after V lost 7 bases and J lost 5 bases. The CDR3 contains 12 residues. Germline values: CDR1 MNHNY, CDR2 SVGAGI (reference sequence). This chain's CDR3 is CASKPGQETQYF. For the CDR3, the DNA is TGTGCCAGCAAACCGGGACAGGAGACCCAGTACTTC.

This sequence joins TRBV30 and TRBJ1-1; the match to TRBD1 covers 9 bases. Per the germline V gene, CDR1 is GTSNPN and CDR2 is SVGIG (reference sequence). CDR3 length equals 15 residues. Germline trimming cut 3 bases from V and 1 base from J; bases unmatched to any gene: 6. CDR3 sequence reads: CAWRVTGGWNTEAFF. In DNA, the CDR3 is TGTGCCTGGAGGGTAACAGGGGGCTGGAACACTGAAGCTTTCTTT.

Comment on this clone: The same CDR3 also results from other DNA sequences found in this sample. For the CDR3, the DNA is TGCAGCGTTGGTGACAATGAGCAGTTCTTC. Protein sequence: CSVGDNEQFF. The chain combines TRBV29-1 with TRBJ2-1; no clear D. The CDR3 runs 10 residues. From germline, CDR1 is SQVTM and CDR2 ANQGSEA. The V gene lost 4 bases and the J gene lost 5 bases, with 3 bases spanning the gap.